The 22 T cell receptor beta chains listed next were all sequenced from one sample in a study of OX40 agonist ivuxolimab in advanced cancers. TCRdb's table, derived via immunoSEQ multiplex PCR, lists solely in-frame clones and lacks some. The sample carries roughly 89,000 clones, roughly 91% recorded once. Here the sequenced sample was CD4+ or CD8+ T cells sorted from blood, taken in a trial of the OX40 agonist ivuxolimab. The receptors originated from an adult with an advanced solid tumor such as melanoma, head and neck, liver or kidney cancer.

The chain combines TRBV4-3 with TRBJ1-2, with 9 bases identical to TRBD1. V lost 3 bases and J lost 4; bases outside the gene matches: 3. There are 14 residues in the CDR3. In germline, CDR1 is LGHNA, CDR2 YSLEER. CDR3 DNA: TGCGCCAGCAGCCACAAGGACAGGGGCTATGGCTACACCTTC. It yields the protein CASSHKDRGYGYTF.

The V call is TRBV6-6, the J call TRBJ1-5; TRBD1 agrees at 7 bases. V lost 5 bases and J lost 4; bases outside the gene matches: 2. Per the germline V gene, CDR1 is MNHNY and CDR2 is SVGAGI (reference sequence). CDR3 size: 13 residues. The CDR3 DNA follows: TGTGCCAGCAGTCCGACAGGGAATCAGCCCCAGCATTTT. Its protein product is CASSPTGNQPQHF.

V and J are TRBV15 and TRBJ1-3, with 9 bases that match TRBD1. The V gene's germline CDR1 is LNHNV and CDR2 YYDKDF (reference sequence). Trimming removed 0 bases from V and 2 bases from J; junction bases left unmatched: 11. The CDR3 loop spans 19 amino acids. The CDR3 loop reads CATSRDTPGQGWTGNTIYF. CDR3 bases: TGTGCCACCAGCAGAGATACCCCCGGACAGGGGTGGACTGGAAACACCATATATTTT.

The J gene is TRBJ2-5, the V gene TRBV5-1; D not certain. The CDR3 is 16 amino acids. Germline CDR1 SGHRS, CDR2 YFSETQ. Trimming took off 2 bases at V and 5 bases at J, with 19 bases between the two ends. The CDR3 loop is CASSLVGRSGGETQYF. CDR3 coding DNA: TGCGCCAGCAGCTTAGTTGGCAGGAGTGGTGGGGAGACCCAGTACTTC.

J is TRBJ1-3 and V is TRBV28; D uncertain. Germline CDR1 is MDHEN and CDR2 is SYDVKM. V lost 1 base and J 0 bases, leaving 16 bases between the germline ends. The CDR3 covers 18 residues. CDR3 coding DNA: TGTGCCAGCAGTTTATTCGGTCGCAGCGGAACCTCTGGAAACACCATATATTTT. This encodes CASSLFGRSGTSGNTIYF.

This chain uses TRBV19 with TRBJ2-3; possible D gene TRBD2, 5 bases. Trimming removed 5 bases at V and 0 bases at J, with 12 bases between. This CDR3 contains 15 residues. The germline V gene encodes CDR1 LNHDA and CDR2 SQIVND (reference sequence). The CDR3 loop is CASSQRGSSTDTQYF. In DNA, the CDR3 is TGTGCCAGTAGTCAGCGAGGGTCTAGCACAGATACGCAGTATTTT.

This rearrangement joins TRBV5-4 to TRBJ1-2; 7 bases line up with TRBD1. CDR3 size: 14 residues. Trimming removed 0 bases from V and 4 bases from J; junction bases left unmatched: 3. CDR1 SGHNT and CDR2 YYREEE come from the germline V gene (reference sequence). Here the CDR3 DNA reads TGTGCCAGCAGCTTGGGTGACAGGGTCTATGGCTACACCTTC. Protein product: CASSLGDRVYGYTF.

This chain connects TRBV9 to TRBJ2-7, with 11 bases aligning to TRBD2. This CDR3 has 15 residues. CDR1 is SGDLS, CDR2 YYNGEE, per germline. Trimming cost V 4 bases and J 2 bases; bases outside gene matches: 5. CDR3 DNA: TGTGCCAGCAGCTCCGGGACTAGCGGACCCTACGAGCAGTACTTC. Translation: CASSSGTSGPYEQYF.

This CDR3 is CASSFLAGGRYEQYF. In nucleotides, the CDR3 is TGTGCCAGCAGTTTTCTAGCGGGAGGCAGGTACGAGCAGTACTTC. The V gene is TRBV28, the J gene TRBJ2-7, with 11 bases fitting TRBD2. The CDR3 covers 15 residues. Germline-derived CDR1 and CDR2 are MDHEN and SYDVKM. V gave up 3 bases and J gave up 4 bases; unmatched junction bases: 5.

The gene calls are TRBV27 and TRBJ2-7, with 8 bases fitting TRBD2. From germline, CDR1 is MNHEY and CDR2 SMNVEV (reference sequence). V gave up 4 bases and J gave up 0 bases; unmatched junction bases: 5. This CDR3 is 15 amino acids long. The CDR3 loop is CASSSPGRDSYEQYF. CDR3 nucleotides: TGTGCCAGCAGTTCCCCCGGGAGGGACTCCTACGAGCAGTACTTC.

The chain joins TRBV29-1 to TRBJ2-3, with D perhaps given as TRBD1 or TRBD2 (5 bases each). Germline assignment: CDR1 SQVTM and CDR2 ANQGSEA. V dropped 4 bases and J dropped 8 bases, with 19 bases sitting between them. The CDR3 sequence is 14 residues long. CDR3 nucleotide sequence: TGCAGCGTTGCAGGGACCGCGGCGAGCTCTACGCAGTATTTT. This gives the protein CSVAGTAASSTQYF.

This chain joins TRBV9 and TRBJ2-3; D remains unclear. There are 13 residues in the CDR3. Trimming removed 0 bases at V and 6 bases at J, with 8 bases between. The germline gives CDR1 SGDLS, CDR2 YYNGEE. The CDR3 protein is CASSVEVGDTQYF. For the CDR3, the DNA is TGTGCCAGCAGCGTAGAGGTGGGGGATACGCAGTATTTT.

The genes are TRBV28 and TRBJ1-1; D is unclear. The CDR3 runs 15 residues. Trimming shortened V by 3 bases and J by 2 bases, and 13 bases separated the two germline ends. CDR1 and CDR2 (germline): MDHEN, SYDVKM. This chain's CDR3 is CASSLNVGFNTEAFF. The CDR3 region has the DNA TGTGCCAGCAGTTTGAATGTGGGGTTTAACACTGAAGCTTTCTTT.

The CDR3 here is CASSYWGGAGYTF. In DNA, the CDR3 is TGTGCCAGCAGTTATTGGGGCGGCGCTGGCTACACCTTC. The chain couples TRBV6-5 to TRBJ1-2; D may be TRBD1 (5 bases). The CDR3 is 13 residues long. V lost 3 bases, J lost 7 bases, and 12 bases lay in between. Germline CDR1 MNHEY, CDR2 SVGAGI.

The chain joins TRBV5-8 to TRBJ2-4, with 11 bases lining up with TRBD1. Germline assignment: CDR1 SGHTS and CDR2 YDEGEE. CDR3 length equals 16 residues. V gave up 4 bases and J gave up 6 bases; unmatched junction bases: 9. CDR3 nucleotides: TGTGCCAGCAGCACACGGGACAGGGGGTTTGGAAACATTCAGTACTTC. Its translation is CASSTRDRGFGNIQYF.

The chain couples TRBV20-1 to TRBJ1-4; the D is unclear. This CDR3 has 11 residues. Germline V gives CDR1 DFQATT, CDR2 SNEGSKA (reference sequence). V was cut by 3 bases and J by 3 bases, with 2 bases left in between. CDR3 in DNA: TGCAGTGCTAGTCCTAATGAAAAACTGTTTTTT. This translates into CSASPNEKLFF.

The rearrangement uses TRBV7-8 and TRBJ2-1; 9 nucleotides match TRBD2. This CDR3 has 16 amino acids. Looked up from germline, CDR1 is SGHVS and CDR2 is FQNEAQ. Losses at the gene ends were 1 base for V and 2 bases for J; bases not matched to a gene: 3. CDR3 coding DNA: TGTGCCAGCAGCTTAGGGCTAGCGGGACCCTACAATGAGCAGTTCTTC. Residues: CASSLGLAGPYNEQFF.

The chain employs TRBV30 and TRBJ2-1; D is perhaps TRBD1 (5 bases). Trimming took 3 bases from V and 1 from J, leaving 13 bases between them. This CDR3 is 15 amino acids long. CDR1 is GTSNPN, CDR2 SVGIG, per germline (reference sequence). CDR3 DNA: TGTGCCTGGAGAGACAGTATCGGTTCCTACAATGAGCAGTTCTTC. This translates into CAWRDSIGSYNEQFF.

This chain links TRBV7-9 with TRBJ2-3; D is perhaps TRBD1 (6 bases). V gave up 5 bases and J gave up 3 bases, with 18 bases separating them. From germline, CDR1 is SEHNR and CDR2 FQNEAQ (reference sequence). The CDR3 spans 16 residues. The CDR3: CASSLRLSTGTDTQYF. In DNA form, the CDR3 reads TGTGCCAGCAGCCTTCGCCTAAGTACAGGGACAGATACGCAGTATTTT.

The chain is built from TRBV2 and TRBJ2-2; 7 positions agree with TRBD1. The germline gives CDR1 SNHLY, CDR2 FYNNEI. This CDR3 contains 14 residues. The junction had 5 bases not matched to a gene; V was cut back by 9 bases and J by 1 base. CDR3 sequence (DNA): TGTGCCAGTACCAGGACAGGGAACACCGGGGAGCTGTTTTTT. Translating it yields CASTRTGNTGELFF.

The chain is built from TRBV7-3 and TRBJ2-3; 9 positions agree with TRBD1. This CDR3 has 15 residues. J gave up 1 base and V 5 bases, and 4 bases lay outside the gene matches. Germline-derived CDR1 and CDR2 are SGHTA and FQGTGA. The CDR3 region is CASSTGGAGTDTQYF. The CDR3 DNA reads TGTGCCAGCAGCACAGGGGGCGCGGGCACAGATACGCAGTATTTT. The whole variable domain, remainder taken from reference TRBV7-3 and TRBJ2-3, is GAGVSQTPSNKVTEKGKYVELRCDPISGHTALYWYRQSLGQGPEFLIYFQGTGAADDSGLPNDRFFAVRPEGSVSTLKIQRTERGDSAVYLCASSTGGAGTDTQYFGPGTRLTVL.

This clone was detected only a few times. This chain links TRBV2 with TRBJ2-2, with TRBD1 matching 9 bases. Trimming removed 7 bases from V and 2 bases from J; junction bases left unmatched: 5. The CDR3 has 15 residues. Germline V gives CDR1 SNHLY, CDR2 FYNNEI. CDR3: CASTQQGANTGELFF. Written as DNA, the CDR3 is TGTGCCAGCACCCAACAGGGGGCTAACACCGGGGAGCTGTTTTTT.